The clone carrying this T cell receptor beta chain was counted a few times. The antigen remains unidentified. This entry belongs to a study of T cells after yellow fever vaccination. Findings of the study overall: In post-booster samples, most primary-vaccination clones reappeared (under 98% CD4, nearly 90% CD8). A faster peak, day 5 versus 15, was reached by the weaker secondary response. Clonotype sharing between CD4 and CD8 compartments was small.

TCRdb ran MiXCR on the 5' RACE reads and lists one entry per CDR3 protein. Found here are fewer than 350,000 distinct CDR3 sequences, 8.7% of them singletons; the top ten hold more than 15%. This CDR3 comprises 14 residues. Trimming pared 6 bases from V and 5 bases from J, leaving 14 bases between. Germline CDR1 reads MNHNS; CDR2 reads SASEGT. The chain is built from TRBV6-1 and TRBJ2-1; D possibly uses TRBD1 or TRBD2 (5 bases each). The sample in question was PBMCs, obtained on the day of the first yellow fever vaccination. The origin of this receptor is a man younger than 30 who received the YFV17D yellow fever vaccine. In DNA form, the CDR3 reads TGTGCCAGCAGACACCCCAGAGGGGACAATGAGCAGTTCTTC. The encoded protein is CASRHPRGDNEQFF.